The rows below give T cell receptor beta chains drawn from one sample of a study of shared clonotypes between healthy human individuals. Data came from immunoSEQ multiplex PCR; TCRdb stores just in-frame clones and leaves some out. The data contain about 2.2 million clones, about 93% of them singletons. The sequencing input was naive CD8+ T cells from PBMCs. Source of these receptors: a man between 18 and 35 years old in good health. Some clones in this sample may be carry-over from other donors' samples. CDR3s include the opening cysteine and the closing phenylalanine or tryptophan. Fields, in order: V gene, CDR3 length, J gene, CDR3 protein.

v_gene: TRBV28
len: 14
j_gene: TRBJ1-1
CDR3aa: CASTATSRNTEAFF

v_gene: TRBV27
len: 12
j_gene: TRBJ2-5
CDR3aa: CASSPPSETQYF

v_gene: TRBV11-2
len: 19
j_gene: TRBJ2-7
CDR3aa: CASSLEAVSGRVWAYEQYF

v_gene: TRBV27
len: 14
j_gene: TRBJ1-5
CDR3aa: CASSPGGLNQPQHF

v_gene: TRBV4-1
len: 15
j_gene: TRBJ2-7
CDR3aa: CASSQARTSGYEQYF

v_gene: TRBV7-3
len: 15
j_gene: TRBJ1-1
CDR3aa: CASSLTRGYESEAFF

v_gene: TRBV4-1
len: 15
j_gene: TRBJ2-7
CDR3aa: CASSQGSGSGYEQYF

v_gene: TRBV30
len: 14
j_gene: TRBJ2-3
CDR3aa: CAWSVTGPRDTQYF

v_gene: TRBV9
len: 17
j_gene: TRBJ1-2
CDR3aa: CASSSPGQRTNHYGYTF

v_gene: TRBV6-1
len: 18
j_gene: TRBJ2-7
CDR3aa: CASSAILRGTGGAYEQYF

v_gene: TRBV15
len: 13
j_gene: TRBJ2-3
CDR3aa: CATSSPLADTQYF

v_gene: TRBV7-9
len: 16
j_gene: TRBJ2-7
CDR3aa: CASSLPWGTGGDEQYF

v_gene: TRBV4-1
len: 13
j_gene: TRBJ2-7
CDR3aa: CASSQVGRYEQYF

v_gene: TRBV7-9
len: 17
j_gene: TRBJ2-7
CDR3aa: CASSSDLAGGRPYEQYF

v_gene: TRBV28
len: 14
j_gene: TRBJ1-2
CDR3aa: CASSYWTGQMGYTF

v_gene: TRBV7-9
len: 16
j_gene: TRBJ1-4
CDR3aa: CASSPMRGRANEKLFF

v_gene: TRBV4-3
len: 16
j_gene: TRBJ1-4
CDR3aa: CASSQDYDRYNEKLFF

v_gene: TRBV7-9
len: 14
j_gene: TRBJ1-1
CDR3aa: CASSPILENTEAFF

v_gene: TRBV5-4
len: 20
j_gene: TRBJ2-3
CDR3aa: CASSLGPGGRHAGNTDTQYF

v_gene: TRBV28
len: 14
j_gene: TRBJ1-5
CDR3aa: CASSRQGLHQPQHF

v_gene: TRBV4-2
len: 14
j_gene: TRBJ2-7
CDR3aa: CASSQKGRIYEQYF

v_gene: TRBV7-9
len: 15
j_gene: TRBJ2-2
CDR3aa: CASSDRGFRSGELFF

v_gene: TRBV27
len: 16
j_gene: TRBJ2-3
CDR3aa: CASSLLRTSGPDTQYF

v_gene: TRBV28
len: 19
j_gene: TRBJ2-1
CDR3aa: CASSSYPSGLGVGYNEQFF

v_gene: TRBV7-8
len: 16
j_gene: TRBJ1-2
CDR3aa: CASSSPGGRSNYGYTF

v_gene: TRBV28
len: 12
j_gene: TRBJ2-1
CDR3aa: CASSLVRNEQFF

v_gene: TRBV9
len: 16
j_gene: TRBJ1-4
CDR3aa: CASSVGTGGRNEKLFF

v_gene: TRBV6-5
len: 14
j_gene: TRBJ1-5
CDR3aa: CASSYQGGGQPQHF

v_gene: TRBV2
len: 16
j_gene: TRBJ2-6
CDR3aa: CASLGQGASGANVLTF

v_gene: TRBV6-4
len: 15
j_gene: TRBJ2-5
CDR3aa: CARIVPYFRFGTQYF

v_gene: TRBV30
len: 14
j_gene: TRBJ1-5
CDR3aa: CAWSVSPGNQPQHF

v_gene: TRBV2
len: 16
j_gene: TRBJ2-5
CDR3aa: CASTTKAGSGFETQYF

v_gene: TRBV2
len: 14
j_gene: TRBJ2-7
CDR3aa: CASRPGGATYEQYF